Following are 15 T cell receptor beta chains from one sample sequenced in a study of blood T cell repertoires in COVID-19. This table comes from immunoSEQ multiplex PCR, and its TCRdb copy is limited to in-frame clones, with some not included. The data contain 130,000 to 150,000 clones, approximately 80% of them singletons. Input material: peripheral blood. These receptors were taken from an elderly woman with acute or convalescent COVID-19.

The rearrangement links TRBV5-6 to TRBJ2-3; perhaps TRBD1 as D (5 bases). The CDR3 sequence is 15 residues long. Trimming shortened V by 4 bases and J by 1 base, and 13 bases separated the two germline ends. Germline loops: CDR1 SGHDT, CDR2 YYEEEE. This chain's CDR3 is CASSPGHGRTDTQYF. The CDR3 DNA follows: TGTGCCAGCAGCCCAGGGCATGGGCGCACAGATACGCAGTATTTT.

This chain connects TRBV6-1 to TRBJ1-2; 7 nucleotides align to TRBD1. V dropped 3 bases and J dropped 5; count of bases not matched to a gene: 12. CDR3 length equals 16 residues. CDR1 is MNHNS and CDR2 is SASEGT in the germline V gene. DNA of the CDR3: TGTGCCAGCAGTGACGGGACAGCCCGAGGTCGGTATGGCTACACCTTC. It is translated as CASSDGTARGRYGYTF.

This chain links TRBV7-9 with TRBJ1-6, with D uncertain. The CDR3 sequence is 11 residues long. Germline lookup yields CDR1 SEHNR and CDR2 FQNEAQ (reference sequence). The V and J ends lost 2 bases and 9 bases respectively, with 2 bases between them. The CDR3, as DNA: TGTGCCAGCAGCTTACTTTCACCCCTCCACTTT. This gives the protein CASSLLSPLHF.

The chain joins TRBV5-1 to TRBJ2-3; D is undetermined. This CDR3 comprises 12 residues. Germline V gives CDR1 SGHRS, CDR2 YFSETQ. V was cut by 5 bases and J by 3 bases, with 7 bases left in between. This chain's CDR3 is CASRAGTDTQYF. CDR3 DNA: TGCGCCAGCAGGGCAGGAACAGATACGCAGTATTTT.

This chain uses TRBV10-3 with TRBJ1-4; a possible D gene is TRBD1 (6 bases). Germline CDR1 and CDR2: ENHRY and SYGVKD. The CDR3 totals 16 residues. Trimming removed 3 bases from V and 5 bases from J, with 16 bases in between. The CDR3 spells CAISDLGGGKNEKLFF. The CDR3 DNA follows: TGTGCCATCAGTGATTTAGGGGGGGGCAAAAATGAAAAACTGTTTTTT.

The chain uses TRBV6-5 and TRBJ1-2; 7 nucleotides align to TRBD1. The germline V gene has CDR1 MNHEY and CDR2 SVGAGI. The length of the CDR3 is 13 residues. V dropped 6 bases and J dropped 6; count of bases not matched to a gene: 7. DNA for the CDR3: TGTGCCAGCAGCCTTACAGGGGTGGATGGCTACACCTTC. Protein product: CASSLTGVDGYTF.

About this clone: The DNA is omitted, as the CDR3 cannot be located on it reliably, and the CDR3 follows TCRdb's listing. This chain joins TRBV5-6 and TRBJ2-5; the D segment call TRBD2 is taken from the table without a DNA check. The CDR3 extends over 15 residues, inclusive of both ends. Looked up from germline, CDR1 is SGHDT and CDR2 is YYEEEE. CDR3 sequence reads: CASNFGGGAGTGMYF.

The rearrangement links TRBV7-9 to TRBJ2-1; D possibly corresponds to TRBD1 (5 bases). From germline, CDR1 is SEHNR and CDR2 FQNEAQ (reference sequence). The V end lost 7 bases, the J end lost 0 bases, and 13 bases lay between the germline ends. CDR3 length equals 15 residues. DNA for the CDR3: TGTGCCAGCAACCTAGGGGTAAGCTCCTACAATGAGCAGTTCTTC. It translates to CASNLGVSSYNEQFF.

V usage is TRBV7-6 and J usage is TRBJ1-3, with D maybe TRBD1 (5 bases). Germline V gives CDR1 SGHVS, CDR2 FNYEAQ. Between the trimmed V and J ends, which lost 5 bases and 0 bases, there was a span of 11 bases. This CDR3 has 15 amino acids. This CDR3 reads CASSLGDYSGNTIYF. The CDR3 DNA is TGTGCCAGCAGCCTGGGGGACTACTCTGGAAACACCATATATTTT.

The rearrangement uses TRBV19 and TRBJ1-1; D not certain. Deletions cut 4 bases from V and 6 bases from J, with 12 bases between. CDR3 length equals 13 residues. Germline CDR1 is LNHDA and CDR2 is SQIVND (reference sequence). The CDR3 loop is CASSNGARAEAFF. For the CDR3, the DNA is TGTGCCAGTAGTAACGGAGCTCGGGCTGAAGCTTTCTTT.

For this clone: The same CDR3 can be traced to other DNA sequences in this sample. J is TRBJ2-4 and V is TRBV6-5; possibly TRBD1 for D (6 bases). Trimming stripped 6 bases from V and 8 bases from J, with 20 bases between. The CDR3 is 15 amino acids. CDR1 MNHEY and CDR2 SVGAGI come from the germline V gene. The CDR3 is CASSLLSGTSDIQYF. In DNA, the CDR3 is TGTGCCAGCAGCCTTCTTTCCGGGACATCGGACATTCAGTACTTC.

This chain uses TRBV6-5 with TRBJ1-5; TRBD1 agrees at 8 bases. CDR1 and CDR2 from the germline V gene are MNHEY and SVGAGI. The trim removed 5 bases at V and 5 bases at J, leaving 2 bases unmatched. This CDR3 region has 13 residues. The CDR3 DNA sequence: TGTGCCAGCAGTACGGACAGGGATCAGCCCCAGCATTTT. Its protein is CASSTDRDQPQHF.

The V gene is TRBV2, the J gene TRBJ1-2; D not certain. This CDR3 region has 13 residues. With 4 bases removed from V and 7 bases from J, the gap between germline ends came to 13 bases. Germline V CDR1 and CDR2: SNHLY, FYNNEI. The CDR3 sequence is CASSANREGGYTF. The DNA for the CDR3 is TGTGCCAGCAGTGCCAACCGTGAGGGTGGCTACACCTTC. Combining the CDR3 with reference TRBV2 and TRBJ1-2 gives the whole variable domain EPEVTQTPSHQVTQMGQEVILRCVPISNHLYFYWYRQILGQKVEFLVSFYNNEISEKSEIFDDQFSVERPDGSNFTLKIRSTKLEDSAMYFCASSANREGGYTFGSGTRLTVV.

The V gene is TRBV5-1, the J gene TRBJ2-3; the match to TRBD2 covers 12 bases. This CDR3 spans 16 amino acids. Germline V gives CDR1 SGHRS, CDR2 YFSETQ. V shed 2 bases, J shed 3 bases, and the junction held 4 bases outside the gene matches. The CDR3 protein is CASSFEGTSGTDTQYF. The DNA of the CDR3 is TGCGCCAGCAGCTTCGAAGGGACTAGCGGGACAGATACGCAGTATTTT.

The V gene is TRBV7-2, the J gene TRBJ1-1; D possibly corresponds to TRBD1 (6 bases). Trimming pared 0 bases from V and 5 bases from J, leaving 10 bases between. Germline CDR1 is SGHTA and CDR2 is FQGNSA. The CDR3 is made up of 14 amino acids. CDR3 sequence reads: CASSLAGTITEAFF. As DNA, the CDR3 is TGTGCCAGCAGCTTAGCCGGGACAATAACTGAAGCTTTCTTT.